This is a list of T cell receptor beta chains from one sample in a study of T-cell reconstitution after alpha-beta-depleted transplantation in children. MiXCR, applied by TCRdb to the PCR reads, yields one record per CDR3 protein. The sample yields around 45,000 distinct CDR3 sequences, 52% seen once. The sequencing used peripheral blood, collected before TCRalphabeta/CD19-depleted stem cell transplant. The source is a boy in the first two years of life with SCID, due to receive a stem cell transplant. The conserved cysteine and the conserved F or W are not part of the CDR3 here.

CDR3	J	V
ASSSTPGQGNTGELF	TRBJ2-2	TRBV7-6
SALSPEGSYNEQF	TRBJ2-1	TRBV20-1
SALAGGLDTQY	TRBJ2-3	TRBV20-1
ASSLEGNSYEQY	TRBJ2-7	TRBV5-1
ASSSTTRNEWETQY	TRBJ2-5	TRBV5-1
ASRSGGATDTQY	TRBJ2-3	TRBV7-8
ATSDTGQGVNEQF	TRBJ2-1	TRBV24-1
ASSIIGNEQY	TRBJ2-7	TRBV19
SASPTTNYGYT	TRBJ1-2	TRBV20-1
ASRTDRTTNEKLF	TRBJ1-4	TRBV6-1
AISESGSGGARQF	TRBJ2-1	TRBV10-3